A selection of T cell receptor beta chains follows, all from one sample in a study of identical twins. In TCRdb, the 5' RACE reads were re-called with MiXCR into one record per CDR3 protein. This table holds about 890,000 distinct CDR3 sequences, around an eighth found once. The sample also formed part of further work on yellow fever vaccine responses in identical twins.

The specimen was PBMCs. The receptors come from a woman aged 18-29 years in good health. Both conserved end residues are part of each CDR3. The order of the fields is D gene, J gene, clone size, V gene, CDR3 protein, CDR3 DNA. The D gene is left open where the match is weak. Rows give clone size only sometimes, using once, few, many, or a class for an expanded clone.

D: NA
J: TRBJ2-7
size: few
V: TRBV19
CDR3: CASSMGTGTYEQYF
DNA: TGTGCCAGTAGTATGGGGACGGGGACCTACGAGCAGTACTTC

D: NA
J: TRBJ2-3
size: many
V: TRBV24-1
CDR3: CATSGTVSTDTQYF
DNA: TGTGCCACCAGTGGGACAGTTAGCACAGATACGCAGTATTTT

D: TRBD1
J: TRBJ1-4
size: many
V: TRBV5-1
CDR3: CASSEGQREGLFF
DNA: TGCGCCAGCAGCGAGGGACAGAGGGAGGGACTGTTTTTT

D: NA
J: TRBJ2-2
size: few
V: TRBV6-1
CDR3: CASMIGSGAGELFF
DNA: TGTGCCAGCATGATTGGGTCCGGAGCCGGGGAGCTGTTTTTT

D: NA
J: TRBJ1-5
size: few
V: TRBV14
CDR3: CASSQAGVHQPQHF
DNA: TGTGCCAGCAGCCAAGCAGGGGTGCATCAGCCCCAGCATTTT

D: TRBD2
J: TRBJ2-3
size: few
V: TRBV20-1
CDR3: CSARSPGLAGPDTQYF
DNA: TGCAGTGCTAGAAGCCCGGGACTAGCGGGCCCAGATACGCAGTATTTT

D: NA
J: TRBJ2-2
size: few
V: TRBV29-1
CDR3: CSVMTGPGELFF
DNA: TGCAGCGTTATGACAGGTCCCGGGGAGCTGTTTTTT

D: NA
J: TRBJ1-3
size: few
V: TRBV6-6
CDR3: CASSYSYMEVGNTIYF
DNA: TGTGCCAGCAGTTATTCGTACATGGAGGTTGGAAACACCATATATTTT

D: TRBD2
J: TRBJ2-1
size: NA
V: TRBV20-1
CDR3: CSARGTSGSNEQFF
DNA: TGCAGTGCTAGAGGGACTAGCGGGAGCAATGAGCAGTTCTTC

D: NA
J: TRBJ2-3
size: many
V: TRBV5-6
CDR3: CASSLGSLSTDTQYF
DNA: TGTGCCAGCAGCTTGGGCAGTCTAAGCACAGATACGCAGTATTTT

D: NA
J: TRBJ2-1
size: few
V: TRBV24-1
CDR3: CATSDPPVRGANEQFF
DNA: TGTGCCACCAGTGATCCCCCTGTTCGGGGGGCAAATGAGCAGTTCTTC

D: NA
J: TRBJ2-1
size: NA
V: TRBV19
CDR3: CASSGSSFNEQFF
DNA: TGTGCCAGTAGTGGTTCCAGCTTCAATGAGCAGTTCTTC

D: TRBD1
J: TRBJ1-1
size: few
V: TRBV7-9
CDR3: CASSPTTGANTEAFF
DNA: TGTGCCAGCAGCCCTACGACAGGGGCGAACACTGAAGCTTTCTTT

D: TRBD1
J: TRBJ1-1
size: NA
V: TRBV28
CDR3: CASIPSTGVFSEAFF
DNA: TGTGCCAGCATCCCTTCGACAGGGGTGTTTAGTGAAGCTTTCTTT

D: TRBD1
J: TRBJ2-5
size: NA
V: TRBV20-1
CDR3: CSASTGEETQYF
DNA: TGCAGTGCTTCGACAGGGGAGGAGACCCAGTACTTC

D: NA
J: TRBJ2-3
size: NA
V: TRBV4-2
CDR3: CASSQDYNGINTDTQYF
DNA: TGTGCCAGCAGCCAAGATTATAACGGGATCAACACAGATACGCAGTATTTT

D: NA
J: TRBJ2-1
size: few
V: TRBV15
CDR3: CATSIPSGPSSYNEQFF
DNA: TGTGCCACCAGCATCCCCAGCGGGCCTAGCTCCTACAATGAGCAGTTCTTC

D: NA
J: TRBJ2-1
size: NA
V: TRBV4-1
CDR3: CASSPSTPGNEQFF
DNA: TGCGCCAGCAGCCCATCCACCCCTGGAAATGAGCAGTTCTTC

D: TRBD2
J: TRBJ2-2
size: NA
V: TRBV11-2
CDR3: CASSQGTSLGTGELFF
DNA: TGTGCCAGCAGCCAAGGGACTAGCCTTGGCACCGGGGAGCTGTTTTTT

D: NA
J: TRBJ1-4
size: NA
V: TRBV7-8
CDR3: CASSLHGRVRDRVFF
DNA: TGTGCCAGCAGCTTACACGGGCGGGTAAGGGATCGAGTGTTTTTT

D: TRBD1
J: TRBJ2-3
size: few
V: TRBV5-1
CDR3: CASSKQTGGSDTQYF
DNA: TGCGCCAGCAGCAAACAGACAGGGGGCTCCGATACGCAGTATTTT

D: NA
J: TRBJ1-1
size: few
V: TRBV6-6
CDR3: CASTTGSNTEAFF
DNA: TGTGCCAGCACAACAGGGTCGAACACTGAAGCTTTCTTT

D: NA
J: TRBJ2-5
size: few
V: TRBV20-1
CDR3: CSAQRGVQETQYF
DNA: TGCAGTGCTCAGCGAGGGGTCCAAGAGACCCAGTACTTC

D: NA
J: TRBJ1-2
size: many
V: TRBV24-1
CDR3: CATSDQRYGYTF
DNA: TGTGCCACCAGTGACCAAAGATATGGCTACACCTTC

D: NA
J: TRBJ1-6
size: NA
V: TRBV4-2
CDR3: CASSKEAPSSYNSPLHF
DNA: TGTGCCAGCAGCAAGGAGGCCCCTAGCTCCTATAATTCACCCCTCCACTTT

D: NA
J: TRBJ2-2
size: few
V: TRBV6-2/TRBV6-3
CDR3: CASREPRLGTAGELFF
DNA: TGTGCCAGCAGAGAACCCCGACTAGGTACCGCCGGGGAGCTGTTTTTT

D: NA
J: TRBJ1-5
size: many
V: TRBV12-3/TRBV12-4
CDR3: CASSLSGGFNQPQHF
DNA: TGTGCCAGCAGTTTATCGGGGGGCTTCAATCAGCCCCAGCATTTT

D: NA
J: TRBJ2-1
size: few
V: TRBV7-9
CDR3: CASSLGQAASYNEQFF
DNA: TGTGCCAGCAGCTTGGGACAAGCGGCCTCCTACAATGAGCAGTTCTTC

D: NA
J: TRBJ1-1
size: many
V: TRBV3-1
CDR3: CASSRDTSNTEAFF
DNA: TGTGCCAGCAGCCGGGACACATCGAACACTGAAGCTTTCTTT

D: TRBD1
J: TRBJ1-2
size: few
V: TRBV2
CDR3: CASSTPRDRVLGYGYTF
DNA: TGTGCCAGCAGCACCCCCCGGGACAGGGTGCTAGGCTATGGCTACACCTTC

D: NA
J: TRBJ1-6
size: few
V: TRBV27
CDR3: CASSYWMGANSPLHF
DNA: TGTGCCAGCAGTTATTGGATGGGGGCAAATTCACCCCTCCACTTT

D: NA
J: TRBJ1-1
size: many
V: TRBV20-1
CDR3: CSARLGWQLMNTEAFF
DNA: TGCAGTGCTAGGCTGGGTTGGCAATTGATGAACACTGAAGCTTTCTTT

D: NA
J: TRBJ1-2
size: NA
V: TRBV7-7
CDR3: CASSLTIWNGYTF
DNA: TGTGCCAGCAGCCTTACTATCTGGAATGGCTACACCTTC

D: NA
J: TRBJ2-3
size: NA
V: TRBV2
CDR3: CASTLGPSTDTQYF
DNA: TGTGCCAGCACCCTTGGTCCTAGCACAGATACGCAGTATTTT

D: TRBD1
J: TRBJ2-1
size: few
V: TRBV20-1
CDR3: CSAREHRGSYNEQFF
DNA: TGCAGTGCTAGAGAACACAGGGGATCCTACAATGAGCAGTTCTTC

D: NA
J: TRBJ2-7
size: NA
V: TRBV11-1
CDR3: CASSFEADTYEQYF
DNA: TGTGCCAGCAGCTTCGAAGCGGATACCTACGAGCAGTACTTC

D: NA
J: TRBJ2-1
size: NA
V: TRBV10-3
CDR3: CAISESGNGYNEQFF
DNA: TGTGCCATCAGTGAGTCGGGAAACGGCTACAATGAGCAGTTCTTC

D: NA
J: TRBJ2-3
size: NA
V: TRBV28
CDR3: CASSQGQGLLAYSSTDTQYF
DNA: TGTGCCAGCAGCCAAGGCCAGGGGTTACTAGCGTACTCTAGCACAGATACGCAGTATTTT

D: TRBD1
J: TRBJ1-5
size: many
V: TRBV6-1
CDR3: CASRQGINQPQHF
DNA: TGTGCCAGCAGACAGGGGATCAATCAGCCCCAGCATTTT

D: NA
J: TRBJ2-1
size: NA
V: TRBV24-1
CDR3: CATSDPSGTHRQFF
DNA: TGTGCCACCAGTGATCCGAGCGGGACACATAGGCAGTTCTTC

D: NA
J: TRBJ2-7
size: NA
V: TRBV13
CDR3: CASSLPGFSDEQYF
DNA: TGTGCCAGCAGCTTGCCAGGGTTTAGCGACGAGCAGTACTTC

D: NA
J: TRBJ2-1
size: NA
V: TRBV3-1
CDR3: CASSKARDYNEQFF
DNA: TGTGCCAGCAGCAAAGCTCGGGACTACAATGAGCAGTTCTTC

D: NA
J: TRBJ1-2
size: NA
V: TRBV20-1
CDR3: CSAPKGEGLDNYGYTF
DNA: TGCAGTGCTCCCAAAGGGGAGGGGTTGGATAACTATGGCTACACCTTC

D: TRBD2
J: TRBJ2-3
size: many
V: TRBV10-1
CDR3: CASSVTSGSADTQYF
DNA: TGCGCCAGCAGCGTGACTAGCGGGAGCGCAGATACGCAGTATTTT

D: NA
J: TRBJ1-4
size: few
V: TRBV14
CDR3: CASSQRTVREKLFF
DNA: TGTGCCAGCAGCCAACGGACAGTGAGGGAAAAACTGTTTTTT

D: NA
J: TRBJ2-5
size: NA
V: TRBV12-3/TRBV12-4
CDR3: CASRLSPGPETQYF
DNA: TGTGCCAGCAGACTCTCTCCTGGCCCAGAGACCCAGTACTTC

D: TRBD2
J: TRBJ2-3
size: NA
V: TRBV4-2
CDR3: CASSRPSGGDLSTDTQYF
DNA: TGTGCCAGCAGCCGCCCTAGCGGGGGGGACCTAAGCACAGATACGCAGTATTTT

D: TRBD1
J: TRBJ1-4
size: NA
V: TRBV12-3/TRBV12-4
CDR3: CASSLPNRGRTEKLFF
DNA: TGTGCCAGCAGCCTCCCAAACAGGGGACGGACTGAAAAACTGTTTTTT

D: NA
J: TRBJ1-5
size: many
V: TRBV4-1
CDR3: CASSQGYRVQLGNQPQHF
DNA: TGCGCCAGCAGCCAAGGGTATAGGGTCCAGCTTGGCAATCAGCCCCAGCATTTT